These 31 T cell receptor beta chains came from one sample sequenced in a study of blood T cell repertoires in COVID-19. Profiling relied on immunoSEQ multiplex PCR, and the TCRdb table lists in-frame clones only, not all of them. The sample contains fewer than 200,000 clones, around 78% of which appear only once. Sequenced input: PBMCs or T cells enriched from blood (not recorded which). Source of these receptors: a woman in her fifties or sixties who had recovered from COVID-19.

The rearrangement uses TRBV10-1 and TRBJ1-6; D is possibly TRBD1 (5 bases). There are 13 residues in the CDR3. Germline V gene lookup returns CDR1 WNHNN and CDR2 SYGVQD (reference sequence). V lost 3 bases and J lost 8, with 8 bases in between. CDR3 nucleotide sequence: TGCGCCAGCAGTGACCAGGGATATTCACCCCTCCACTTT. Its protein is CASSDQGYSPLHF.

The chain employs TRBV30 and TRBJ1-2; tentatively, D is TRBD1 (5 bases). This CDR3 spans 11 amino acids. Germline CDR1 is GTSNPN and CDR2 is SVGIG (reference sequence). The V and J ends lost 8 bases and 5 bases respectively, with 12 bases between them. The CDR3 sequence is CAVGGAYGYTF. CDR3 coding DNA: TGTGCCGTTGGAGGGGCGTATGGCTACACCTTC.

The chain joins TRBV7-2 to TRBJ1-1, with a weak D call TRBD1 (5 bases). V was shortened by 5 bases and J by 1 base, with 8 bases between the two germline ends. The CDR3 extends over 13 amino acids. Germline lookup yields CDR1 SGHTA and CDR2 FQGNSA. The CDR3 nucleotides are TGTGCCAGCAGCCGCGACAGGAACACTGAAGCTTTCTTT. The encoded protein is CASSRDRNTEAFF.

The chain recombines TRBV11-2 with TRBJ2-7; TRBD1 might be the D (6 bases). This CDR3 is 15 amino acids long. Germline lookup yields CDR1 SGHAT and CDR2 FQNNGV. V was trimmed by 6 bases and J by 6 bases, leaving 21 bases between them. The CDR3 loop is CASRKPGIRGGEQYV. DNA for the CDR3: TGTGCCAGCAGGAAACCTGGAATCAGGGGTGGCGAGCAGTACGTC.

The chain joins TRBV7-9 to TRBJ2-1; 11 positions match TRBD2. V was clipped by 3 bases and J by 5 bases; unmatched bases: 6. CDR3 length: 16 residues. Germline CDR1 reads SEHNR; CDR2 reads FQNEAQ (reference sequence). The CDR3 DNA reads as TGTGCCAGCAGCTTGTTACTAGCGGGGGTAAACAATGAGCAGTTCTTC. Protein product: CASSLLLAGVNNEQFF.

This clone has a handful of counts. V gene TRBV25-1 combines with J gene TRBJ2-7; D possibly corresponds to TRBD2 (6 bases). CDR1 MGHDK and CDR2 SYGVNS come from the germline V gene. The CDR3 covers 12 residues. The V and J ends lost 2 bases and 6 bases respectively, with 8 bases between them. CDR3 nucleotides: TGTGCCAGCAGTGAAGGAGGGATCGAGCAGTACGTC. It specifies CASSEGGIEQYV.

This clone was seen once. The CDR3 sequence is CASSPRTGGAANYGYTF. CDR3 nucleotide sequence: TGTGCCAGCAGTCCAAGGACAGGGGGGGCCGCTAACTATGGCTACACCTTC. The chain uses TRBV28 and TRBJ1-2, with 10 positions matching TRBD1. CDR3 length: 17 residues. Germline CDR1 and CDR2: MDHEN and SYDVKM. The trim removed 5 bases at V and 0 bases at J, leaving 9 bases unmatched.

This chain uses TRBV5-6 with TRBJ1-4; D gene uncertain. Germline loops: CDR1 SGHDT, CDR2 YYEEEE. V shed 4 bases and J shed 2 bases, with 3 bases lying between them. The CDR3 is 12 residues long. The CDR3 coding sequence is TGTGCCAGCAGCCTTACTAATGAAAAACTGTTTTTT. This translates into CASSLTNEKLFF.

The rearrangement uses TRBV5-1 and TRBJ2-3; D is possibly TRBD1 (6 bases). V was shortened by 0 bases and J by 6 bases, with 11 bases between the two germline ends. Per germline, CDR1 SGHRS and CDR2 YFSETQ. The CDR3 sequence is 14 residues long. The CDR3 loop reads CASSLEQGRDTQYF. CDR3 in DNA: TGCGCCAGCAGCTTGGAGCAGGGGCGGGATACGCAGTATTTT.

This clone was detected only once. In nucleotides, the CDR3 is TGTGCCAGTACTTGGCGACCGGAGGCAGGGGATATATCTGGAAACACCATATATTTT. It specifies CASTWRPEAGDISGNTIYF. This chain links TRBV5-8 with TRBJ1-3; maybe TRBD1 (6 bases). The V gene's germline CDR1 is SGHTS and CDR2 YDEGEE. V was shortened by 8 bases and J by 1 base, with 28 bases between the two germline ends. This CDR3 has 19 residues. The full variable domain, its missing parts supplied by reference TRBV5-8 and TRBJ1-3, is EAGVTQSPTHLIKTRGQQATLRCSPISGHTSVYWYQQALGLGLQFLLWYDEGEERNRGNFPPRFSGRQFPNYSSELNVNALELEDSALYLCASTWRPEAGDISGNTIYFGEGSWLTVV.

In this sample, this clone turned up once. The chain joins TRBV7-9 to TRBJ1-2; D unresolved. Per germline, CDR1 SEHNR and CDR2 FQNEAQ (reference sequence). V was trimmed by 5 bases and J by 4 bases, leaving 17 bases between them. The CDR3 contains 15 residues. The CDR3 region has the DNA TGTGCCAGCAGCCCCCCCGCGGGTAGAGTCTATGGCTACACCTTC. Translating gives CASSPPAGRVYGYTF.

V usage is TRBV6-6 and J usage is TRBJ1-3, with D perhaps TRBD1 (6 bases). V was shortened by 4 bases and J by 8 bases, with 15 bases between the two germline ends. The CDR3 is 14 residues long. Germline CDR1 and CDR2: MNHNY and SVGAGI (reference sequence). The CDR3 nucleotides are TGTGCCAGCAGTTTACACAGGGAGGGAGACACCATATATTTT. Translated, it gives CASSLHREGDTIYF.

This clone was counted once. The chain couples TRBV7-2 to TRBJ1-4; D gene unclear. The CDR3 runs to 13 residues. Per the germline V gene, CDR1 is SGHTA and CDR2 is FQGNSA. V was shortened by 5 bases and J by 0 bases, with 4 bases between the two germline ends. CDR3 loop: CASSPTTNEKLFF. The CDR3 DNA is TGTGCCAGCAGCCCCACAACTAATGAAAAACTGTTTTTT. The full variable domain, in which reference TRBV7-2 and TRBJ1-4 provide the parts outside the CDR3, is GAGVSQSPSNKVTEKGKDVELRCDPISGHTALYWYRQSLGQGLEFLIYFQGNSAPDKSGLPSDRFSAERTGGSVSTLTIQRTQQEDSAVYLCASSPTTNEKLFFGSGTQLSVL.

The V gene is TRBV19, the J gene TRBJ1-5; 8 bases fit TRBD1. Germline V lookup: CDR1 LNHDA, CDR2 SQIVND (reference sequence). V was pared by 5 bases and J by 5 bases, with 14 bases of the junction left unmatched. The CDR3 totals 17 residues. The DNA for the CDR3 is TGTGCCAGTAGTTCCGTCCTCAGGACAGGGTTAGATCAGCCCCAGCATTTT. Amino acid sequence: CASSSVLRTGLDQPQHF. The variable domain in full, with the rest retrieved from reference TRBV19 and TRBJ1-5, is DGGITQSPKYLFRKEGQNVTLSCEQNLNHDAMYWYRQDPGQGLRLIYYSQIVNDFQKGDIAEGYSVSREKKESFPLTVTSAQKNPTAFYLCASSSVLRTGLDQPQHFGDGTRLSIL.

This clone was detected a few times. The chain links TRBV5-4 to TRBJ2-2; D remains unclear. Germline V gene sequence: CDR1 SGHNT, CDR2 YYREEE (reference sequence). Trimming removed 3 bases from V and 5 bases from J, with 14 bases in between. CDR3 length equals 15 residues. CDR3 sequence: CASSWMSRLTGELFF. DNA for the CDR3: TGTGCCAGCAGCTGGATGTCCAGGTTAACCGGGGAGCTGTTTTTT.

The chain links TRBV18 to TRBJ1-5; 7 nucleotides line up with TRBD1. The trim removed 1 base at V and 2 bases at J, leaving 8 bases unmatched. The CDR3 length is 17 residues. Per germline, CDR1 KGHSH and CDR2 LQKENI. This chain's CDR3 is CASSPRVLTGRNQPQHF. CDR3 coding DNA: TGTGCCAGCTCACCACGTGTATTGACAGGGCGCAATCAGCCCCAGCATTTT.

The V call is TRBV2, the J call TRBJ2-1; D gene uncertain. CDR3 length: 11 amino acids. V gave up 6 bases and J gave up 12 bases, with 12 bases separating them. Germline CDR1 is SNHLY and CDR2 is FYNNEI. CDR3 loop: CASRAAPRQFF. The DNA for the CDR3 is TGTGCCAGCAGGGCCGCCCCCCGGCAGTTCTTC.

The V call is TRBV27, the J call TRBJ1-1, with TRBD1 identical over 8 bases. The CDR3 covers 15 residues. The trim removed 6 bases at V and 3 bases at J, leaving 9 bases unmatched. Germline-derived CDR1 and CDR2 are MNHEY and SMNVEV (reference sequence). The CDR3 region has the DNA TGTGCCAGCAGACCTTCCCGGACAGGGTACACTGAAGCTTTCTTT. Translation: CASRPSRTGYTEAFF.

This sequence joins TRBV11-3 and TRBJ2-5, with D possibly being TRBD1 (5 bases). The CDR3 runs to 13 residues. The germline V gene encodes CDR1 SGHNT and CDR2 YENEEA. The V gene lost 5 bases and the J gene lost 4 bases, with 11 bases spanning the gap. CDR3 loop: CASSQGLVETQYF. DNA for the CDR3: TGTGCCAGCAGCCAGGGCCTTGTAGAGACCCAGTACTTC.

This chain links TRBV28 with TRBJ1-5; the match to TRBD1 covers 7 bases. Germline assignment: CDR1 MDHEN and CDR2 SYDVKM. The CDR3 has 14 residues. Trimming removed 6 bases from V and 6 bases from J; junction bases left unmatched: 8. This CDR3 is CASRQGGEGQPQHF. CDR3 sequence (DNA): TGTGCCAGCAGACAAGGGGGCGAAGGTCAGCCCCAGCATTTT.

Only a few counts were recorded for this clone. V usage is TRBV30 and J usage is TRBJ2-3; D may be TRBD2 (5 bases). The germline gives CDR1 GTSNPN, CDR2 SVGIG (reference sequence). The CDR3 loop spans 15 amino acids. V was trimmed by 0 bases and J by 1 base, leaving 11 bases between them. The CDR3 DNA is TGTGCCTGGAGTGTAGGGTGGCGGGGCACAGATACGCAGTATTTT. This encodes CAWSVGWRGTDTQYF.

The rearrangement uses TRBV19 and TRBJ1-3; 9 positions agree with TRBD1. V trimming: 3 bases; J trimming: 0 bases; junction bases outside the gene matches: 6. The CDR3 covers 17 residues. Germline CDR1 LNHDA, CDR2 SQIVND (reference sequence). The CDR3 DNA reads as TGTGCCAGTAGTATCACCGGGACAGGGAGCTCTGGAAACACCATATATTTT. Protein product: CASSITGTGSSGNTIYF.

V and J are TRBV5-1 and TRBJ1-4; the D gene is possibly TRBD1 (5 bases). The length of the CDR3 is 18 residues. V lost 0 bases to trimming and J lost 3 bases, with 18 bases between them. Germline CDR1 SGHRS, CDR2 YFSETQ. CDR3 region: CASSLDTRDRRPNEKLFF. The CDR3 DNA reads as TGCGCCAGCAGCTTGGATACCCGAGACAGACGACCTAATGAAAAACTGTTTTTT.

The V call is TRBV19, the J call TRBJ1-2; no definite D call. CDR3 length: 13 amino acids. With 0 bases removed from V and 8 bases from J, the gap between germline ends came to 10 bases. The V gene's germline CDR1 is LNHDA and CDR2 SQIVND (reference sequence). As DNA, the CDR3 is TGTGCCAGTAGTATAGAGGCGCGGGGAGGCTACACCTTC. Its protein is CASSIEARGGYTF.

This clone came up a few times. The chain combines TRBV5-1 with TRBJ1-2; perhaps TRBD1 as D (5 bases). The germline V and J ends were trimmed by 0 bases and 4 bases, with 7 bases remaining between them. Germline lookup yields CDR1 SGHRS and CDR2 YFSETQ. The CDR3 runs 13 residues. The CDR3 is CASSLGTSYGYTF. CDR3 nucleotide sequence: TGCGCCAGCAGCTTGGGGACATCCTATGGCTACACCTTC.

The table lists this clone with a few counts. V gene TRBV7-2 combines with J gene TRBJ1-5; tentative D call: TRBD1 (5 bases). Germline values: CDR1 SGHTA, CDR2 FQGNSA. V lost 2 bases and J 2 bases, leaving 13 bases between the germline ends. This CDR3 has 16 residues. In DNA, the CDR3 is TGTGCCAGCAGCTTAATAGGTTTACAGGGCAATCAGCCCCAGCATTTT. Its translation: CASSLIGLQGNQPQHF. The full variable domain, its missing parts supplied by reference TRBV7-2 and TRBJ1-5, is GAGVSQSPSNKVTEKGKDVELRCDPISGHTALYWYRQSLGQGLEFLIYFQGNSAPDKSGLPSDRFSAERTGGSVSTLTIQRTQQEDSAVYLCASSLIGLQGNQPQHFGDGTRLSIL.

The V gene is TRBV12-3 or TRBV12-4, the J gene TRBJ1-2; D unclear. V lost 5 bases and J 4 bases, leaving 11 bases between the germline ends. The CDR3 is 13 residues long. DNA for the CDR3: TGTGCCAGCAGTGGAGGAGGTAGCTATGGCTACACCTTC. Translating gives CASSGGGSYGYTF.

The rearrangement links TRBV7-9 to TRBJ2-1; TRBD2 is a possible D gene (5 bases). This CDR3 has 14 residues. Germline lookup yields CDR1 SEHNR and CDR2 FQNEAQ (reference sequence). V lost 3 bases, J lost 9 bases, and 15 bases lay in between. This CDR3 is CASSFAEAEGEQFF. DNA of the CDR3: TGTGCCAGCAGCTTCGCCGAGGCCGAGGGTGAGCAGTTCTTC.

On this clone itself: The junction does not match germline at one end; this may be a read error. The J gene is TRBJ2-3, the V gene TRBV11-3; 9 positions match TRBD1. The CDR3 is made up of 12 amino acids. Germline-derived CDR1 and CDR2 are SGHNT and YENEEA. This chain's CDR3 is CASSSSTGGLGF. CDR3 coding DNA: TGTGCCAGCAGCTCGTCTACAGGGGGCCTAGGTTTT.

The chain links TRBV19 to TRBJ1-5, with D perhaps TRBD1 (5 bases). CDR1 and CDR2 (germline): LNHDA, SQIVND (reference sequence). This CDR3 region has 17 residues. V was clipped by 6 bases and J by 0 bases, with 18 bases between them. The CDR3 reads CASRQGWEAYSNQPQHF. The CDR3 region has the DNA TGTGCCAGTAGGCAGGGATGGGAGGCTTATAGCAATCAGCCCCAGCATTTT.

V gene TRBV2 combines with J gene TRBJ1-6; possibly TRBD1 for D (5 bases). CDR1 and CDR2 from the germline V gene are SNHLY and FYNNEI. V lost 8 bases to trimming and J lost 7 bases, with 18 bases between them. There are 15 residues in the CDR3. The CDR3 nucleotides read TGTGCCAGCCCTCCGGGAGGGGTAGGAAATTCACCCCTCCACTTT. It specifies CASPPGGVGNSPLHF. Complete variable domain (other parts from reference TRBV2 and TRBJ1-6): EPEVTQTPSHQVTQMGQEVILRCVPISNHLYFYWYRQILGQKVEFLVSFYNNEISEKSEIFDDQFSVERPDGSNFTLKIRSTKLEDSAMYFCASPPGGVGNSPLHFGNGTRLTVT.